Sequencing of this T cell receptor (beta chain) was carried out in a study of T cell repertoires in cytomegalovirus infection. Study in general: Matching HLA type and CMV infection were both indicated by public TCR beta signatures. Study conclusions and caveats: Individuals carrying CMV plus the relevant HLA were identified by cumulative frequency of public TCR beta families. Predominance within the ex vivo response was attributable to HLA-C-restricted CMV-specific TCR beta clonotypes.

TCRdb re-derived calls from the reads in MiXCR, one entry per CDR3 protein. The table lists approximately 250,000 distinct CDR3 sequences, over 8% of them singletons. At least ten counts were recorded for this clonotype. Antigen: not known. The origin of this receptor is a human donor in good health (CMV status not recorded). Some clones in this sample may be carry-over from other donors' samples. The sample was PBMCs.

The CDR3 sequence: CASSPTSGGPRSYEQYF. The CDR3 bases are TGTGCCAGCAGCCCGACTAGCGGGGGCCCCCGGTCGTACGAGCAGTACTTC. The J gene is TRBJ2-7, the V gene TRBV7-2; TRBD2 agrees at 12 bases. V dropped 5 bases and J dropped 4; count of bases not matched to a gene: 12. The germline V gene encodes CDR1 SGHTA and CDR2 FQGNSA. This CDR3 spans 17 amino acids.